This entry lists 28 T cell receptor beta chains sequenced from one sample in a study of T cell responses to AZD1222 COVID-19 vaccine. This table comes from immunoSEQ multiplex PCR, and its TCRdb copy is limited to in-frame clones, with some not included. Of over 150,000 clones detected, about 89% appear once; the ten largest clones hold around 3.7%. Here the sequenced sample was peripheral blood, taken 28 days after the second AZD1222 dose. The receptors originated from an adult who received the AZD1222 COVID-19 vaccine.

The chain recombines TRBV3-1 (or the pseudogene TRBV3-2) with TRBJ2-1; D call uncertain. The V end was cut by 2 bases, the J end by 5 bases, with 4 bases between. This CDR3 region has 12 residues. CDR1 LGHDT and CDR2 YNNKEL come from the germline V gene (reference sequence). The CDR3 loop is CASSQTDNEQFF. The CDR3 DNA sequence: TGTGCCAGCAGCCAAACTGACAATGAGCAGTTCTTC.

The V gene is TRBV6-5, the J gene TRBJ1-4; D remains ambiguous. CDR3 size: 15 residues. Trimming cost V 0 bases and J 3 bases, with 8 bases left between them. Germline V gene data show CDR1 as MNHEY and CDR2 as SVGAGI. The CDR3 region is CASSYSYGANEKLFF. The CDR3, as DNA: TGTGCCAGCAGTTACTCTTACGGGGCTAATGAAAAACTGTTTTTT.

V gene TRBV19 combines with J gene TRBJ1-5, with TRBD1 matching 7 bases. The V segment lost 9 bases and the J segment 7 bases; nucleotides outside the gene matches: 18. Germline lookup yields CDR1 LNHDA and CDR2 SQIVND (reference sequence). CDR3 length equals 16 residues. The CDR3 coding sequence is TGTGCCAGCCTAAACTTACAGGGTGTGGACAGGCAGCCCCAGCATTTT. This sequence encodes CASLNLQGVDRQPQHF.

The gene calls are TRBV6-9 and TRBJ1-3; unclear D gene. Germline CDR1 reads MNHGY; CDR2 reads SVAAGI. This CDR3 comprises 14 residues. Between the trimmed V and J ends, which lost 4 bases and 2 bases, there was a span of 9 bases. The chain's CDR3 is CASSLGRTGNTIYF. Written as DNA, the CDR3 is TGTGCCAGCAGTTTAGGACGGACTGGAAACACCATATATTTT.

This sequence joins TRBV2 and TRBJ2-2; D remains ambiguous. Per germline, CDR1 SNHLY and CDR2 FYNNEI. V was shortened by 4 bases and J by 3 bases, with 9 bases between the two germline ends. The CDR3 spans 14 residues. This CDR3 is CASSGYIDTGELFF. The CDR3 coding sequence is TGTGCCAGCAGTGGATACATTGACACCGGGGAGCTGTTTTTT.

This chain joins TRBV25-1 and TRBJ1-3; no firm D call. Germline V CDR1 and CDR2: MGHDK, SYGVNS. The CDR3 sequence is 12 residues long. Trimming cost V 2 bases and J 3 bases, with 2 bases left between them. In nucleotides, the CDR3 is TGTGCCAGCAGTGAAGTTGGAAACACCATATATTTT. Protein product: CASSEVGNTIYF.

This chain links TRBV2 with TRBJ2-7, with D uncertain. Germline-derived CDR1 and CDR2 are SNHLY and FYNNEI. CDR3 length: 14 amino acids. Trimming took 7 bases from V and 2 from J, leaving 15 bases between them. CDR3 nucleotides: TGTGCCAGCAATCGCCCCCCGGGCACCTACGAGCAGTACTTC. As protein: CASNRPPGTYEQYF.

This clone was counted once. The chain combines TRBV7-8 with TRBJ2-1; tentative D call: TRBD2 (6 bases). Germline V CDR1 and CDR2: SGHVS, FQNEAQ. There are 16 residues in the CDR3. The germline V and J ends were trimmed by 5 bases and 7 bases, with 21 bases remaining between them. Written as DNA, the CDR3 is TGTGCCAGCAGCAGCAAGACTAGTCCCTCAAAGAATGAGCAGTTCTTC. Protein sequence: CASSSKTSPSKNEQFF.

This CDR3 is CASSPEGGYEQYF. CDR3 coding DNA: TGTGCCAGCTCACCAGAAGGGGGGTACGAGCAGTACTTC. This rearrangement joins TRBV18 to TRBJ2-7, with D perhaps TRBD1 or TRBD2 (6 bases each). Germline CDR1 reads KGHSH; CDR2 reads LQKENI. V was trimmed by 2 bases and J by 4 bases, leaving 9 bases between them. The CDR3 contains 13 residues.

The rearrangement links TRBV10-3 to TRBJ1-1; D call uncertain. Germline V gene lookup returns CDR1 ENHRY and CDR2 SYGVKD. CDR3 size: 13 residues. Trimming removed 2 bases at V and 1 base at J, with 5 bases between. DNA of the CDR3: TGTGCCATCAGTGAGCGTGGGAACACTGAAGCTTTCTTT. It encodes CAISERGNTEAFF.

The chain is built from TRBV24-1 and TRBJ2-1, with 14 bases aligning to TRBD2. The CDR3 sequence is 17 residues long. After removal of 4 bases from V and 3 bases from J, the junction contained 4 bases not matched to a gene. Germline CDR1 reads KGHDR; CDR2 reads SFDVKD. The CDR3 sequence: CATSDPGLAGDYNEQFF. The CDR3, as DNA: TGTGCCACCAGTGACCCGGGACTAGCGGGAGACTACAATGAGCAGTTCTTC.

With regard to this clone: Relative to the germline gene, one junction end is altered; a read error may explain this. The chain combines TRBV27 with TRBJ1-4; TRBD1 is a possible D gene (5 bases). Germline CDR1 reads MNHEY; CDR2 reads SMNVEV (reference sequence). The CDR3 extends over 16 amino acids. The DNA of the CDR3 is TGTGCCAGCACTTTAGGGGATTTCGCAACTAATGAAAAACTGTTTTTT. The encoded protein is CASTLGDFATNEKLFF.

V is TRBV9 and J is TRBJ2-5; possibly TRBD2 for D (6 bases). The V and J ends lost 2 bases and 4 bases respectively, with 12 bases between them. The CDR3 contains 14 residues. Germline V lookup: CDR1 SGDLS, CDR2 YYNGEE. The CDR3 is CASSVGGRGETQYF. Written as DNA, the CDR3 is TGTGCCAGCAGCGTCGGGGGAAGGGGAGAGACCCAGTACTTC.

The rearrangement links TRBV19 to TRBJ2-4; D gene uncertain. Between the trimmed V and J ends, which lost 3 bases and 8 bases, there was a span of 8 bases. There are 12 residues in the CDR3. Germline V gives CDR1 LNHDA, CDR2 SQIVND (reference sequence). CDR3 amino acids: CASSMRRDIQYF. The CDR3 bases are TGTGCCAGTAGTATGCGAAGAGACATTCAGTACTTC.

The chain couples TRBV11-1 to TRBJ1-1, with 8 bases fitting TRBD1. The CDR3 has 15 amino acids. Trimming cost V 5 bases and J 4 bases; bases outside gene matches: 9. Germline V lookup: CDR1 SGHAT, CDR2 FQDESV (reference sequence). The CDR3, as DNA: TGTGCCAGCAGCGTCCGGGGCGGACAGGGCACTGAAGCTTTCTTT. Residues: CASSVRGGQGTEAFF. Based on the CDR3 plus reference TRBV11-1 and TRBJ1-1, the full variable domain is EAEVAQSPRYKITEKSQAVAFWCDPISGHATLYWYRQILGQGPELLVQFQDESVVDDSQLPKDRFSAERLKGVDSTLKIQPAELGDSAMYLCASSVRGGQGTEAFFGQGTRLTVV.

V and J are TRBV13 and TRBJ1-1; 9 nucleotides agree with TRBD1. Germline lookup yields CDR1 PRHDT and CDR2 FYEKMQ (reference sequence). V was clipped by 3 bases and J by 7 bases; unmatched bases: 6. CDR3 length equals 14 residues. CDR3 protein: CASSFYLTGGEAFF. The CDR3 nucleotides are TGTGCCAGCAGCTTCTATCTGACAGGGGGTGAAGCTTTCTTT.

This chain joins TRBV9 and TRBJ1-2; 7 nucleotides agree with TRBD1. The CDR3 consists of 14 residues. Germline trimming cut 0 bases from V and 2 bases from J; bases unmatched to any gene: 1. Germline V gene data show CDR1 as SGDLS and CDR2 as YYNGEE. As DNA, the CDR3 is TGTGCCAGCAGCGTAGAGGGACAGAACTATGGCTACACCTTC. This gives the protein CASSVEGQNYGYTF.

The CDR3 loop reads CASTLAGNTEAFF. The CDR3 DNA is TGTGCCAGTACCCTAGCGGGGAACACTGAAGCTTTCTTT. The V and J genes are TRBV2 and TRBJ1-1; no clear D. V was pared by 9 bases and J by 1 base, with 12 bases between. The length of the CDR3 is 13 residues. Germline V gives CDR1 SNHLY, CDR2 FYNNEI.

This clone has only a few counts. This chain joins TRBV10-3 and TRBJ2-3; 8 nucleotides match TRBD2. Per germline, CDR1 ENHRY and CDR2 SYGVKD. V lost 8 bases to trimming and J lost 5 bases; unmatched junction nucleotides: 9. This CDR3 has 14 amino acids. For the CDR3, the DNA is TGTGCCATCCGAGCGGGAGACAGAGGAGATACGCAGTATTTT. Translated, it gives CAIRAGDRGDTQYF.

The chain couples TRBV14 to TRBJ1-5; TRBD1 agrees at 9 bases. After removal of 3 bases from V and 6 bases from J, the junction contained 18 bases not matched to a gene. Germline V lookup: CDR1 SGHDN, CDR2 FVKESK. This CDR3 comprises 19 residues. CDR3 nucleotides: TGTGCCAGCAGCCAGTTTAGACCGGGACAGGGTTTACAAGGTCAGCCCCAGCATTTT. It is translated as CASSQFRPGQGLQGQPQHF.

This chain links TRBV5-1 with TRBJ2-2; 7 bases align to TRBD2. The CDR3 consists of 16 residues. V trimming: 1 base; J trimming: 7 bases; junction bases outside the gene matches: 10. Germline V gene lookup returns CDR1 SGHRS and CDR2 YFSETQ. CDR3 sequence reads: CASSLSTGLMGGELFF. The CDR3 nucleotides are TGCGCCAGCAGCTTGTCCACGGGACTAATGGGCGGGGAGCTGTTTTTT.

The rearrangement uses TRBV7-6 and TRBJ2-1; D might be TRBD2 (5 bases). The CDR3 totals 13 residues. The ends were cut back, 1 base at V and 12 bases at J, with 13 bases in the middle. Germline V gene lookup returns CDR1 SGHVS and CDR2 FNYEAQ. CDR3 nucleotide sequence: TGTGCCAGCAGCTTAGGCGGAGGCGTGGGGCAGTTCTTC. It translates to CASSLGGGVGQFF.

The CDR3 nucleotides are TGTGCCAGCAGCCAAGATGCGAGGGAGTCAGCCTACGAGCAGTACTTC. As protein: CASSQDARESAYEQYF. J is TRBJ2-7 and V is TRBV4-2; tentatively, D is TRBD2 (5 bases). Trimming shortened V by 0 bases and J by 2 bases, and 14 bases separated the two germline ends. CDR1 and CDR2 from the germline V gene are LGHNA and YNFKEQ. CDR3 length equals 16 residues.

The chain joins TRBV11-1 to TRBJ1-2; D remains ambiguous. The CDR3 covers 13 residues. The V and J ends lost 4 bases and 3 bases respectively, with 9 bases between them. The germline V gene has CDR1 SGHAT and CDR2 FQDESV (reference sequence). This CDR3 is CASSSQTYYGYTF. DNA of the CDR3: TGTGCCAGCAGCTCTCAGACGTACTATGGCTACACCTTC.

In regard to this clone: The sample carries other DNA sequences with the same CDR3. The chain is built from TRBV5-1 and TRBJ2-7; 9 nucleotides align to TRBD1. The V gene end was trimmed by 5 bases and the J gene end by 6 bases; junction bases not matched to a gene: 9. Germline-derived CDR1 and CDR2 are SGHRS and YFSETQ. The CDR3 is 14 residues long. CDR3 nucleotides: TGCGCCAGCAGGCCCGGGACAGGGAGTCTCGAGCAGTACTTC. Protein: CASRPGTGSLEQYF. Based on the CDR3 plus reference TRBV5-1 and TRBJ2-7, the full variable domain is KAGVTQTPRYLIKTRGQQVTLSCSPISGHRSVSWYQQTPGQGLQFLFEYFSETQRNKGNFPGRFSGRQFSNSRSEMNVSTLELGDSALYLCASRPGTGSLEQYFGPGTRLTVT.

The chain joins TRBV6-2 or TRBV6-3 to TRBJ1-2; perhaps TRBD1 as D (5 bases). V lost 4 bases to trimming and J lost 4 bases, with 22 bases between them. In germline, CDR1 is MNHEY, CDR2 SVGEGT. The CDR3 runs to 17 residues. CDR3 DNA: TGTGCCAGCAGTTTCCCGGGGACTCTGACCGCTACCTATGGCTACACCTTC. It codes for CASSFPGTLTATYGYTF.

As DNA, the CDR3 is TGCAGCGTCCTCAAGGGACTAGTGGAGGGGGACAATGAGCAGTTCTTC. This sequence encodes CSVLKGLVEGDNEQFF. This chain connects TRBV29-1 to TRBJ2-1, with 8 bases aligning to TRBD2. V trimming: 6 bases; J trimming: 5 bases; junction bases outside the gene matches: 15. The CDR3 loop spans 16 amino acids. From germline, CDR1 is SQVTM and CDR2 ANQGSEA.

The chain has TRBV12-3 or TRBV12-4 and TRBJ1-2; D gene uncertain. The V end was cut by 10 bases, the J end by 4 bases, with 4 bases between. The CDR3 is 9 residues long. CDR3 sequence: CATGYGYTF. CDR3 nucleotides: TGTGCCACCGGCTATGGCTACACCTTC.